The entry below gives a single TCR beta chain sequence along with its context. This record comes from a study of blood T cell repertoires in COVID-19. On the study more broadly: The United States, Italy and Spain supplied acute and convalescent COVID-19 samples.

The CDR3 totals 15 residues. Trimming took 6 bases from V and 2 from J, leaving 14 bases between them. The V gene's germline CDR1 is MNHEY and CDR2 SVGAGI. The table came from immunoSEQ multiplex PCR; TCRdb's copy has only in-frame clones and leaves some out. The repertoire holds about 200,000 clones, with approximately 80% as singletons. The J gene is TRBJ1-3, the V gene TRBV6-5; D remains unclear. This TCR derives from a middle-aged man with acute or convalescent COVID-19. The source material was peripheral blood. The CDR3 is CASSSGRNAGNTIYF. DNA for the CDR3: TGTGCCAGCAGCTCAGGTCGGAATGCTGGAAACACCATATATTTT.